Following are 31 T cell receptor beta chains from one sample sequenced in a study of monozygotic twins with cystic fibrosis. TCRdb's table, derived via immunoSEQ multiplex PCR, lists solely in-frame clones and lacks some. Here the sample spans some 11,000 clones, roughly 97% being singletons. Specimen: blood. The receptors originated from a boy younger than 18 with cystic fibrosis.

This chain connects TRBV5-1 to TRBJ2-3; TRBD2 is a possible D gene (5 bases). Trimming took 0 bases from V and 5 from J, leaving 16 bases between them. The CDR3 consists of 16 residues. The V gene's germline CDR1 is SGHRS and CDR2 YFSETQ. CDR3 sequence: CASSLEAGYVGDTQYF. CDR3 bases: TGCGCCAGCAGCTTGGAGGCGGGTTACGTCGGAGATACGCAGTATTTT.

The rearrangement joins TRBV7-6 to TRBJ1-1; possibly TRBD1 for D (6 bases). The CDR3 length is 12 residues. V lost 2 bases to trimming and J lost 7 bases, with 8 bases between them. Germline V gene lookup returns CDR1 SGHVS and CDR2 FNYEAQ. CDR3 bases: TGTGCCAGCAGCTTACAGGGGTTTGAAGCTTTCTTT. This sequence encodes CASSLQGFEAFF.

V is TRBV28 and J is TRBJ1-4, with D unresolved. V was trimmed by 7 bases and J by 0 bases, leaving 21 bases between them. This CDR3 contains 18 residues. In germline, CDR1 is MDHEN, CDR2 SYDVKM. CDR3 residues: CASNTGGPWDATNEKLFF. The DNA of the CDR3 is TGTGCCAGCAATACGGGAGGACCTTGGGATGCAACTAATGAAAAACTGTTTTTT.

In its sample, this clone was seen once. J is TRBJ1-1 and V is TRBV19; 8 bases align to TRBD1. V lost 3 bases, J lost 4 bases, and 10 bases stayed unmatched. This CDR3 region has 16 residues. CDR1 is LNHDA and CDR2 is SQIVND in the germline V gene (reference sequence). The CDR3 loop reads CASSIGQGARGTEAFF. CDR3 sequence (DNA): TGTGCCAGTAGTATCGGGCAGGGGGCGAGAGGCACTGAAGCTTTCTTT.

The J gene is TRBJ2-5, the V gene TRBV6-5, with a tentative D call TRBD2 (6 bases). V was cut by 0 bases and J by 4 bases, with 15 bases left in between. This CDR3 has 16 amino acids. In germline, CDR1 is MNHEY, CDR2 SVGAGI. The CDR3 loop reads CASSYSRADYGETQYF. In DNA, the CDR3 is TGTGCCAGCAGTTACTCGAGGGCGGACTACGGAGAGACCCAGTACTTC.

The chain carries TRBV27 and TRBJ2-1; unclear D gene. CDR1 is MNHEY and CDR2 is SMNVEV in the germline V gene (reference sequence). This CDR3 contains 15 residues. The V end was cut by 2 bases, the J end by 5 bases, with 13 bases between. CDR3 region: CASSLTGRTNNEQFF. The CDR3 DNA reads TGTGCCAGCAGTTTAACCGGACGGACGAACAATGAGCAGTTCTTC.

Here the CDR3 DNA reads TGCGCCAGCAGCGCCCTACGGGTGAGCGAGCAGTACTTC. The encoded protein is CASSALRVSEQYF. The J gene is TRBJ2-7, the V gene TRBV4-1, with D hard to call. Looked up from germline, CDR1 is MGHRA and CDR2 is YSYEKL. The CDR3 consists of 13 residues. The germline V and J ends were trimmed by 5 bases and 6 bases, with 14 bases remaining between them.

V usage is TRBV7-2 and J usage is TRBJ1-3; no clear D gene. The germline gives CDR1 SGHTA, CDR2 FQGNSA. Between the trimmed V and J ends, which lost 0 bases and 7 bases, there was a span of 7 bases. CDR3 length equals 13 residues. In nucleotides, the CDR3 is TGTGCCAGCAGCTTAGCGCCGTCCAACACCATATATTTT. Protein: CASSLAPSNTIYF.

The rearrangement links TRBV4-1 to TRBJ1-1; the match to TRBD1 covers 7 bases. The CDR3 covers 15 residues. V dropped 5 bases and J dropped 1; count of bases not matched to a gene: 7. Germline CDR1 and CDR2: MGHRA and YSYEKL. CDR3 nucleotide sequence: TGCGCCAGCAGCGAAACCGGGACAGCGAACACTGAAGCTTTCTTT. It translates to CASSETGTANTEAFF.

This rearrangement joins TRBV28 to TRBJ1-2; no clear D gene. The germline V and J ends were trimmed by 3 bases and 0 bases, with 14 bases remaining between them. Germline CDR1 MDHEN, CDR2 SYDVKM. The CDR3 totals 16 residues. The CDR3 DNA reads as TGTGCCAGCAGTTTTCATTCCTTCTCTGCTAACTATGGCTACACCTTC. Its protein product is CASSFHSFSANYGYTF.

This clone appeared once. This chain connects TRBV11-1 to TRBJ2-1; D remains unclear. V lost 2 bases and J lost 10, with 15 bases in between. Germline CDR1 reads SGHAT; CDR2 reads FQDESV (reference sequence). The CDR3 is made up of 14 amino acids. In DNA, the CDR3 is TGTGCCAGCAGCTTATATCTTAGGCAGGCGGAGCAGTTCTTC. This codes for CASSLYLRQAEQFF.

The chain uses TRBV19 and TRBJ2-7, with D perhaps TRBD1 (5 bases). Germline CDR1 is LNHDA and CDR2 is SQIVND (reference sequence). V shed 5 bases and J shed 0 bases, with 11 bases lying between them. The length of the CDR3 is 14 residues. The DNA of the CDR3 is TGTGCCAGTAGTGTTCCAGGGATCTCCTACGAGCAGTACTTC. The encoded protein is CASSVPGISYEQYF. The full variable domain, completed using reference TRBV19 and TRBJ2-7, is DGGITQSPKYLFRKEGQNVTLSCEQNLNHDAMYWYRQDPGQGLRLIYYSQIVNDFQKGDIAEGYSVSREKKESFPLTVTSAQKNPTAFYLCASSVPGISYEQYFGPGTRLTVT.

V is TRBV11-2 and J is TRBJ1-5; D ambiguous. Germline CDR1 SGHAT, CDR2 FQNNGV. The CDR3 consists of 14 residues. V dropped 1 base and J dropped 5 bases, with 9 bases sitting between them. The CDR3 sequence is CASSLVTSYQPQHF. The CDR3 region has the DNA TGTGCCAGCAGCTTAGTTACCTCGTATCAGCCCCAGCATTTT.

The J gene is TRBJ2-7, the V gene TRBV7-8; D gene uncertain. V was clipped by 5 bases and J by 1 base, with 3 bases between them. The CDR3 spans 11 residues. Germline lookup yields CDR1 SGHVS and CDR2 FQNEAQ. The CDR3 region has the DNA TGTGCCAGCAGCCCATCCTACGAGCAGTACTTC. Amino acids: CASSPSYEQYF.

The chain uses TRBV27 and TRBJ1-3, with 8 bases that match TRBD1. V was pared by 6 bases and J by 4 bases, with 5 bases of the junction left unmatched. Per the germline V gene, CDR1 is MNHEY and CDR2 is SMNVEV (reference sequence). The CDR3 is made up of 14 amino acids. CDR3 amino acids: CASRRTGSGNTIYF. CDR3 sequence (DNA): TGTGCCAGCAGGCGGACAGGGTCAGGAAACACCATATATTTT.

V usage is TRBV6-5 and J usage is TRBJ2-3; 7 bases line up with TRBD2. CDR3 length: 15 residues. From germline, CDR1 is MNHEY and CDR2 SVGAGI. The ends lost 6 bases at V and 0 bases at J; junction bases unmatched: 6. The CDR3 region has the DNA TGTGCCAGCAGGCCGATGGGGGGGAGCACAGATACGCAGTATTTT. It encodes CASRPMGGSTDTQYF.

V usage is TRBV19 and J usage is TRBJ1-1; tentatively, D is TRBD1 (5 bases). The CDR3 is 15 amino acids. V was cut by 5 bases and J by 0 bases, with 13 bases left in between. Germline loops: CDR1 LNHDA, CDR2 SQIVND (reference sequence). CDR3 DNA sequence: TGTGCCAGTAGTCCGCTGCAGGGCATGAACACTGAAGCTTTCTTT. Its translation: CASSPLQGMNTEAFF. Full variable domain (missing parts from reference TRBV19 and TRBJ1-1): DGGITQSPKYLFRKEGQNVTLSCEQNLNHDAMYWYRQDPGQGLRLIYYSQIVNDFQKGDIAEGYSVSREKKESFPLTVTSAQKNPTAFYLCASSPLQGMNTEAFFGQGTRLTVV.

V gene TRBV19 combines with J gene TRBJ1-2; D may be TRBD1 (6 bases). Germline V lookup: CDR1 LNHDA, CDR2 SQIVND (reference sequence). Deletions cut 7 bases from V and 3 bases from J, with 24 bases between. There are 17 residues in the CDR3. The DNA for the CDR3 is TGTGCCAGTAAAGTCTCAGGATCCGGGACAAGATACTATGGCTACACCTTC. Its translation: CASKVSGSGTRYYGYTF.

The J gene is TRBJ1-1, the V gene TRBV7-9; D possibly corresponds to TRBD1 (6 bases). Deletions cut 2 bases from V and 1 base from J, with 23 bases between. This CDR3 contains 19 residues. CDR1 and CDR2 (germline): SEHNR, FQNEAQ (reference sequence). CDR3 amino acids: CASSLSSREVDSQNTEAFF. In DNA form, the CDR3 reads TGTGCCAGCAGCTTATCAAGTCGGGAGGTGGACAGCCAGAACACTGAAGCTTTCTTT.

CDR3 DNA sequence: TGTGCCAGCACTCATACACAGGGGGGAGATGAAAAACTGTTTTTT. Translated, it gives CASTHTQGGDEKLFF. V gene TRBV5-6 combines with J gene TRBJ1-4; 8 bases agree with TRBD1. Germline loops: CDR1 SGHDT, CDR2 YYEEEE. V lost 6 bases to trimming and J lost 6 bases; unmatched junction nucleotides: 10. The CDR3 extends over 15 amino acids.

The rearrangement links TRBV10-3 to TRBJ1-2; D remains ambiguous. V dropped 2 bases and J dropped 2 bases, with 6 bases sitting between them. The length of the CDR3 is 13 residues. Germline V lookup: CDR1 ENHRY, CDR2 SYGVKD. CDR3 bases: TGTGCCATCAGTGAGCCGCAAAACTATGGCTACACCTTC. Its translation is CAISEPQNYGYTF.

The chain couples TRBV7-6 to TRBJ2-4; D unresolved. V lost 3 bases to trimming and J lost 8 bases, with 5 bases between them. Germline lookup yields CDR1 SGHVS and CDR2 FNYEAQ. This CDR3 has 11 residues. The CDR3 bases are TGTGCCAGCAGCTTGGGGTACATTCAGTACTTC. It yields the protein CASSLGYIQYF.

The chain recombines TRBV15 with TRBJ2-7, with 8 nucleotides matching TRBD2. After removal of 1 base from V and 3 bases from J, the junction contained 5 bases not matched to a gene. Germline assignment: CDR1 LNHNV and CDR2 YYDKDF (reference sequence). CDR3 length equals 15 residues. The CDR3 sequence: CATSRGGSGDYEQYF. CDR3 nucleotide sequence: TGTGCCACCAGCAGAGGGGGTAGCGGGGACTACGAGCAGTACTTC.

This sequence joins TRBV6-5 and TRBJ2-5, with a possible D match to TRBD1 (6 bases). Trimming took 2 bases from V and 2 from J, leaving 12 bases between them. The CDR3 spans 15 residues. Germline values: CDR1 MNHEY, CDR2 SVGAGI. CDR3 loop: CASSYSSGAQETQYF. The CDR3 nucleotides read TGTGCCAGCAGTTACAGTTCAGGGGCACAAGAGACCCAGTACTTC.

The V gene is TRBV9, the J gene TRBJ2-6, with a weak D call TRBD2 (6 bases). The germline V gene has CDR1 SGDLS and CDR2 YYNGEE. Trimming removed 0 bases at V and 1 base at J, with 17 bases between. CDR3 length equals 19 residues. The CDR3 DNA sequence: TGTGCCAGCAGCGTAGCCCTCAAGGAGGGCCCTTCTGGGGCCAACGTCCTGACTTTC. The encoded protein is CASSVALKEGPSGANVLTF.

The V and J genes are TRBV19 and TRBJ2-2, with 8 bases lining up with TRBD1. CDR3 length: 13 residues. From germline, CDR1 is LNHDA and CDR2 SQIVND (reference sequence). Trimming removed 6 bases from V and 6 bases from J; junction bases left unmatched: 3. The CDR3 spells CASSGTGSGELFF. DNA of the CDR3: TGTGCCAGTAGCGGGACAGGATCCGGGGAGCTGTTTTTT.

V gene TRBV19 combines with J gene TRBJ2-3; D tentatively fits TRBD1 or TRBD2 (5 bases each). CDR1 is LNHDA, CDR2 SQIVND, per germline (reference sequence). Trimming left V 5 bases short and J 2 bases short, with 14 bases between. This CDR3 contains 15 residues. The CDR3 coding sequence is TGTGCCAGTAGTGCCCGGGACGGACTCACAGATACGCAGTATTTT. This sequence encodes CASSARDGLTDTQYF.

V is TRBV28 and J is TRBJ1-5; tentative D call: TRBD1 (6 bases). The V and J ends lost 5 bases and 8 bases respectively, with 10 bases between them. The V gene's germline CDR1 is MDHEN and CDR2 SYDVKM. The CDR3 runs 12 residues. This CDR3 reads CASSVYREPQHF. The CDR3 DNA sequence: TGTGCCAGCAGTGTCTACAGGGAGCCCCAGCATTTT. Full variable domain (missing parts from reference TRBV28 and TRBJ1-5): DVKVTQSSRYLVKRTGEKVFLECVQDMDHENMFWYRQDPGLGLRLIYFSYDVKMKEKGDIPEGYSVSREKKERFSLILESASTNQTSMYLCASSVYREPQHFGDGTRLSIL.

Note on this clone: At one end, the junction sequence differs from germline, possibly due to a read error. V is TRBV5-5 and J is TRBJ2-7, with D perhaps matching TRBD2 (5 bases). This CDR3 is 13 amino acids long. Germline V gene lookup returns CDR1 SGHKS and CDR2 YYEKEE (reference sequence). The CDR3 sequence: CASSPDRTHKQDF. DNA for the CDR3: TGTGCCAGCAGCCCTGACCGGACTCACAAGCAGGACTTC.

V and J are TRBV6-6 and TRBJ1-4; 9 bases are a match to TRBD1. CDR3 length equals 14 residues. Germline CDR1 and CDR2: MNHNY and SVGAGI (reference sequence). V was pared by 6 bases and J by 7 bases, with 6 bases of the junction left unmatched. The CDR3 nucleotides read TGTGCCAGCAGCTTCGGACAGGGGAGTGAAAAACTGTTTTTT. It translates to CASSFGQGSEKLFF.

The V and J genes are TRBV5-1 and TRBJ2-7; D possibly uses TRBD1 or TRBD2 (5 bases each). V shed 4 bases and J shed 2 bases, with 22 bases lying between them. The CDR3 consists of 17 residues. The germline CDR1 and CDR2 sequences are SGHRS and YFSETQ. The CDR3 loop is CASSPPSVGRQAYEQYF. The DNA for the CDR3 is TGCGCCAGCAGCCCCCCCTCAGTGGGACGCCAAGCCTACGAGCAGTACTTC.